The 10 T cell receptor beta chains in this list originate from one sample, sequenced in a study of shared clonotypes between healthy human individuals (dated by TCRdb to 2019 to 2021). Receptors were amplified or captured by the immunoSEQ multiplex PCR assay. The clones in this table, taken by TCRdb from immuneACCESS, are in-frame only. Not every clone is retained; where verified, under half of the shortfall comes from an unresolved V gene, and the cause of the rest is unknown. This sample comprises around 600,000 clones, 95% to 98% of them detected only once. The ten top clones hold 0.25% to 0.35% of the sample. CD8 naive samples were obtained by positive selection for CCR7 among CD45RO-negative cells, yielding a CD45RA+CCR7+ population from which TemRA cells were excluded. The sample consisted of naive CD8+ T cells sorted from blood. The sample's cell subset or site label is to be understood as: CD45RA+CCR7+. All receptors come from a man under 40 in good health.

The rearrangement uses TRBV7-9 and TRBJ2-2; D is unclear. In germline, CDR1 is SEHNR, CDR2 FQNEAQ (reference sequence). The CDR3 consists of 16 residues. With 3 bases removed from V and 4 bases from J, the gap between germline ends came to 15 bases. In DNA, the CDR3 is TGTGCCAGCAGCTTGATCGAAGTCCGGGCCACCGGGGAGCTGTTTTTT. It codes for CASSLIEVRATGELFF.

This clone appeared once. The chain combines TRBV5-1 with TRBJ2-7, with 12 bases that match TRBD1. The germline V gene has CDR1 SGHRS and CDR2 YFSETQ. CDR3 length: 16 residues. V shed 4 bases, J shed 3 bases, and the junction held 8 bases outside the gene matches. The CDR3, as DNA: TGCGCCAGCAGCCCGTTGGGACAGGGGGCCGTCTACGAGCAGTACTTC. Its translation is CASSPLGQGAVYEQYF.

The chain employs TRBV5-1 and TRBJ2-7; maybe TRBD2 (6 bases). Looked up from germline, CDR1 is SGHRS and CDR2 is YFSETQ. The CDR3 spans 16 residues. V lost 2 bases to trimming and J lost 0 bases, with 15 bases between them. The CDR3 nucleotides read TGCGCCAGCAGCTTTACCAGCGGGTTGAGCTCCTACGAGCAGTACTTC. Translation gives CASSFTSGLSSYEQYF.

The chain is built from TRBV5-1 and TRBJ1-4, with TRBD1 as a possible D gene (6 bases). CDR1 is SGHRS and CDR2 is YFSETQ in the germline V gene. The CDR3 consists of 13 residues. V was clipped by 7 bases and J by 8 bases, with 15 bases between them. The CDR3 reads CASGTGNREKLFF. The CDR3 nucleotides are TGCGCCAGCGGCACAGGGAATCGGGAAAAACTGTTTTTT.

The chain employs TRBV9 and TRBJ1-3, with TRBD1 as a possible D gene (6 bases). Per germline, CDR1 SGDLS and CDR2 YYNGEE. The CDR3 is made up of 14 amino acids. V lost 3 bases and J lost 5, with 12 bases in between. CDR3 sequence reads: CASSARGGRNTIYF. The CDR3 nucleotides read TGTGCCAGCAGCGCCCGGGGGGGCAGAAACACCATATATTTT.

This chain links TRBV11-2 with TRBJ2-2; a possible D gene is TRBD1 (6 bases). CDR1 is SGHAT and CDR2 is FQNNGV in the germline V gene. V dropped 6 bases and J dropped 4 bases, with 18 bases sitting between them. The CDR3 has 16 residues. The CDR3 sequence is CASSLGPGHPTGELFF. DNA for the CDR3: TGTGCCAGCAGTCTAGGCCCGGGACACCCCACCGGGGAGCTGTTTTTT.

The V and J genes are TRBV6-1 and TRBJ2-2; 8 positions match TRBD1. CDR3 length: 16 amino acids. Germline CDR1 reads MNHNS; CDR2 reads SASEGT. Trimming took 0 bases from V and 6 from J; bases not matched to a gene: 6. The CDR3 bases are TGTGCCAGCAGTGAAGCTGACAGGGGTGGCCCCGGGGAGCTGTTTTTT. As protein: CASSEADRGGPGELFF.

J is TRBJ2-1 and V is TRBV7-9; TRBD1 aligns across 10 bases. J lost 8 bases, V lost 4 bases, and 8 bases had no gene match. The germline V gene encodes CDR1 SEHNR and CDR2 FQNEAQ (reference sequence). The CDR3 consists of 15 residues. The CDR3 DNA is TGTGCCAGCAGCTACGCGGGACAGGGGTTCCATGAGCAGTTCTTC. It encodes CASSYAGQGFHEQFF.

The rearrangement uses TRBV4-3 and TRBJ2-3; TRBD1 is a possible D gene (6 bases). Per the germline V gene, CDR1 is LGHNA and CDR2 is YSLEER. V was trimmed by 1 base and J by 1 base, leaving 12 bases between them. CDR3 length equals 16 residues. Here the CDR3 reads CASSQAQGWGTDTQYF. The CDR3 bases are TGCGCCAGCAGCCAAGCCCAGGGGTGGGGCACAGATACGCAGTATTTT.

The CDR3: CSVEPGLAGEGAYNEQFF. The DNA of the CDR3 is TGCAGCGTTGAACCGGGACTAGCGGGAGAAGGGGCCTACAATGAGCAGTTCTTC. V is TRBV29-1 and J is TRBJ2-1, with TRBD2 matching 14 bases. This CDR3 is 18 amino acids long. The trim removed 2 bases at V and 2 bases at J, leaving 8 bases unmatched. Looked up from germline, CDR1 is SQVTM and CDR2 is ANQGSEA.